This T cell receptor (beta chain) was documented in a study of blood T cell repertoires in COVID-19. Germline V CDR1 and CDR2: MNHNS, SASEGT. The CDR3 spans 15 residues. Trimming pared 2 bases from V and 2 bases from J, leaving 10 bases between. Here immunoSEQ multiplex PCR was the method, and the copy in TCRdb shows in-frame clones only, minus some. Seen here are about 170,000 clones, around 87% observed once, and the top ten hold about 2.5%. The clonotype was recovered from a woman of 80 years or more with COVID-19, enrolled during active disease. The genes are TRBV6-1 and TRBJ1-3, with TRBD1 as a possible D gene (6 bases). The sequenced sample was peripheral blood. The CDR3: CASSEKGTPGNTIYF. In DNA form, the CDR3 reads TGTGCCAGCAGTGAAAAGGGGACACCTGGAAACACCATATATTTT.